This T cell receptor (beta chain) came from a study of blood T cell repertoires in COVID-19 (dated by TCRdb to 2018 to 2021). For context, the study as a whole: The collaborator samples originated in the United States, Italy and Spain and spanned the acute and convalescent phases of COVID-19. Nearly every sample came with metadata listing a de-identified subject ID, COVID-19 status, age in years and sex. Where available, HLA class I and class II types were taken from metadata supplied by the sample provider and were not determined by assay-based typing. Subjects who had been exposed to COVID-19, were actively infected with it, or had recovered from it provided the deeply sampled blood TCRbeta repertoires that made up the dataset. A freely available public database, intended as a resource for researchers studying the immune response to SARS-CoV-2, is where the repertoires were released. The samples were drawn from the first 160 participants of the ongoing ImmuneRACE study and from 1,254 subjects provided by 6 global collaborators. The material from the prospective study consisted of cDNA or gDNA derived from T cells, B-cell-depleted T cells, or PBMCs. The investigation overall reported the following: The quantity of clinical and demographic metadata differed by source and by participant and was supplied without curation.

From the germline V gene, CDR1 is SGHVS and CDR2 is FNYEAQ. A distance of 7 bases separates the germline ends of V and J, which lose 1 base and 1 base respectively. From its cysteine to its phenylalanine, the CDR3 spans 14 amino acids. CDR3 DNA is the only sequence kept; it has 42 bases, read in frame from the first base. Comment on this clone: Its antigen is not yet known. Base qualities are not provided; no much larger clone lies one nucleotide away.

Enrolling through a virtual design, the prospective study's participants ranged in age from roughly 18 to 95 years and lived across 24 United States geographic areas. To assign participants to cohorts, the prospective study relied on clinical history that participants themselves reported in a screening survey and a study questionnaire. In the prospective study, whole blood, serum and a nasopharyngeal or oropharyngeal swab were collected from each participant by mobile phlebotomists. Over a roughly two-month period, participants in the prospective study had the option of providing additional blood draws and questionnaires. Prospective study blood samples were shipped either frozen or at room temperature before DNA extraction. TCRbeta CDR3 regions were amplified from genomic DNA using the immunoSEQ Assay, a bias-controlled multiplex PCR. Per the source publication's procedure: The number of nucleated cells in each sample was estimated by amplification of reference gene primers within the assay. To quantify the absolute abundance of each unique TCRbeta CDR3 rearrangement, sequence reads were collapsed and filtered. For each sample, productive Simpson clonality was calculated as the square root of Simpson's diversity index across productive rearrangements. The source is immuneACCESS, and TCRdb retained only in-frame sequences with V and J called. Part of the clones is not carried over; for the studies checked, unresolved V genes explain less than half of this, and the remainder is unexplained. The V and J calls and clone size come from that table; D and trimming were worked out from the DNA. The sample table holds roughly 220,000 clones, of which around 81% were seen once. Clones ranked in the top ten supply approximately 4.6% of the sample.

The sample taken for sequencing was PBMCs or T cells enriched from blood (not recorded which). This receptor was taken from a man under 40 with acute COVID-19. Rearrangement joined TRBV7-6 to TRBJ2-5, with an unclear D gene assignment. Here is the DNA: TGTGCCAGCAGCTTAGTTTACGGCCAAGAGACCCAGTACTTC. Translated, this gives CASSLVYGQETQYF.